This T cell receptor beta chain originates from a study of cytomegalovirus exposure and HLA in healthy donors. About this clone itself: The antigen is undetermined.

Whole-study findings and limits: A later examination showed that TCR association rates differed by HLA locus, with DRB1 most and HLA-C fewest. In a later analysis, a genetic analysis reported fewer productive-TCR N-insertions in an Asian-associated ancestry cluster than the cohort average. Some TCR beta chains (roughly 160 of them) were listed as cytomegalovirus-associated.

The PCR contained 60 Vbeta and 13 Jbeta primers. Produced via immunoSEQ multiplex PCR; TCRdb's table is partial and in-frame only. This table has 200,000 or so clones, about 83% appearing once. CDR1 and CDR2 (germline): SGDLS, YYNGEE. The CDR3 loop spans 15 amino acids. Germline trimming cut 8 bases from V and 6 bases from J; bases unmatched to any gene: 14. The chain uses TRBV9 and TRBJ1-5, with 7 bases aligning to TRBD1. The TCR originated in a woman in her 30s in good health and CMV-seropositive. Sequencing input: PBMCs. CDR3 sequence reads: CASGREAGGGQPQHF. DNA for the CDR3: TGTGCCAGTGGGCGGGAGGCAGGGGGAGGTCAGCCCCAGCATTTT.